Each of the 9 T cell receptor beta chains below was sequenced from the same sample in a study of T cell responses to AZD1222 COVID-19 vaccine. Assay used: immunoSEQ multiplex PCR; TCRdb lists only in-frame clones, some missing. The sample holds 150,000 to 180,000 clones; about nine tenths are singletons and the top ten take under 20%. Sequencing used peripheral blood, obtained on day 0 of AZD1222 vaccination. These receptors were taken from an adult in good health.

The rearrangement links TRBV5-5 to TRBJ1-5; no definite D call. The V gene's germline CDR1 is SGHKS and CDR2 YYEKEE (reference sequence). V lost 2 bases and J 6 bases, leaving 9 bases between the germline ends. This CDR3 spans 13 amino acids. The CDR3 DNA reads as TGTGCCAGCAGCTTAGGCGCAGGTCAGCCCCAGCATTTT. It is translated as CASSLGAGQPQHF. Together with reference TRBV5-5 and TRBJ1-5, the CDR3 gives the full variable domain: DAGVTQSPTHLIKTRGQQVTLRCSPISGHKSVSWYQQVLGQGPQFIFQYYEKEERGRGNFPDRFSARQFPNYSSELNVNALLLGDSALYLCASSLGAGQPQHFGDGTRLSIL.

The chain employs TRBV13 and TRBJ2-1, with D possibly TRBD2 on 6 matching bases. This CDR3 comprises 15 residues. Germline V CDR1 and CDR2: PRHDT, FYEKMQ (reference sequence). Trimming pared 5 bases from V and 5 bases from J, leaving 16 bases between. Here the CDR3 reads CASSPTRGLNNEQFF. The CDR3 DNA reads as TGTGCCAGCAGCCCGACTAGGGGACTCAACAATGAGCAGTTCTTC.

The V call is TRBV27, the J call TRBJ2-7, with TRBD1 matching 7 bases. Germline V gene lookup returns CDR1 MNHEY and CDR2 SMNVEV (reference sequence). The junction had 6 bases not matched to a gene; V was cut back by 8 bases and J by 5 bases. The CDR3 spans 12 residues. The CDR3 sequence: CASPQGEDEQYF. The CDR3 DNA is TGTGCCAGCCCTCAGGGGGAAGACGAGCAGTACTTC.

The chain uses TRBV5-1 and TRBJ2-1, with 10 bases fitting TRBD2. The length of the CDR3 is 15 residues. Germline V gene sequence: CDR1 SGHRS, CDR2 YFSETQ. After removal of 2 bases from V and 8 bases from J, the junction contained 7 bases not matched to a gene. The CDR3 bases are TGCGCCAGCAGCTTAGGAACAGCGGGGGGGTATGAGCAGTTCTTC. Translating it yields CASSLGTAGGYEQFF.

The count of this clone is one. The chain combines TRBV19 with TRBJ1-1; no firm D call. Germline CDR1 LNHDA, CDR2 SQIVND (reference sequence). V dropped 5 bases and J dropped 1 base, with 8 bases sitting between them. The CDR3 consists of 13 residues. CDR3 coding DNA: TGTGCCAGTAGTTCCAGAGAGAACACTGAAGCTTTCTTT. It encodes CASSSRENTEAFF.

The chain recombines TRBV7-3 with TRBJ1-6; 9 bases match TRBD1. CDR1 is SGHTA, CDR2 FQGTGA, per germline. V lost 4 bases, J lost 7 bases, and 2 bases stayed unmatched. The CDR3 sequence is 14 residues long. The CDR3 coding sequence is TGTGCCAGCAGCTCACAGGGGGCGAATTCACCCCTCCACTTT. Its protein is CASSSQGANSPLHF.

This clone appeared once. V and J are TRBV3-1 (or the pseudogene TRBV3-2) and TRBJ2-7; the D is unclear. This CDR3 is built from 15 residues. Germline V gives CDR1 LGHDT, CDR2 YNNKEL (reference sequence). Deletions cut 2 bases from V and 2 bases from J, with 13 bases between. CDR3 region: CASSQFLIFPYEQYF. The CDR3 nucleotides are TGTGCCAGCAGCCAATTCTTGATTTTCCCCTACGAGCAGTACTTC.

The rearrangement uses TRBV11-2 and TRBJ2-5, with D perhaps matching TRBD1 (6 bases). Germline V gene sequence: CDR1 SGHAT, CDR2 FQNNGV. The CDR3 sequence is 15 residues long. V was clipped by 1 base and J by 4 bases, with 13 bases between them. The chain's CDR3 is CASSLGQASVETQYF. The CDR3 DNA follows: TGTGCCAGCAGCTTAGGACAGGCGTCGGTAGAGACCCAGTACTTC.

As for this clone: Mismatch with germline at one junction end may stem from a read error. This chain connects TRBV6-1 to TRBJ1-5; D is unresolved. This CDR3 has 13 residues. CDR1 is MNHNS, CDR2 SASEGT, per germline. The CDR3 DNA follows: TGTGCCAGCAGTGATAACAGTTATCAGGCCCAGCATTTT. Translation: CASSDNSYQAQHF.